Listed below are T cell receptor beta chains from one sample, sequenced in a study of cytomegalovirus exposure and HLA in healthy donors. Measured with immunoSEQ multiplex PCR; TCRdb has only the in-frame clones, and not every one. The data show approximately 150,000 clones, 70% to 80% seen once. Sequenced material: PBMCs. These receptors were taken from a man under 40 in good health and CMV-seropositive. Both conserved end residues are part of each CDR3. Fields, in order: CDR3 protein, CDR3 DNA, J gene, V gene, D gene, clone size. A D gene is named only where the DNA matches it firmly. Size is omitted from some rows. Given values are once, few, many or a class for expanded clones.

cdr3_aa: CASSASTGGNTEELFF
cdr3_nt: TGTGCCAGCAGTGCCTCGACAGGGGGGAACACCGAGGAGCTGTTTTTT
j_call: TRBJ2-2
v_call: TRBV25-1
d_call: TRBD1
clone_size: .

cdr3_aa: CASTSGTSGDNEQFF
cdr3_nt: TGTGCCAGCACCTCGGGGACTAGCGGGGACAATGAGCAGTTCTTC
j_call: TRBJ2-1
v_call: TRBV27
d_call: TRBD2
clone_size: .

cdr3_aa: CASSRDRGNQPQHF
cdr3_nt: TGTGCCAGCAGTAGGGACAGGGGGAATCAGCCCCAGCATTTT
j_call: TRBJ1-5
v_call: TRBV6-5
d_call: TRBD1
clone_size: .

cdr3_aa: CASRTRLLQETQYF
cdr3_nt: TGTGCCAGCAGAACGCGTCTTCTTCAAGAGACCCAGTACTTC
j_call: TRBJ2-5
v_call: TRBV2
d_call: .
clone_size: few

cdr3_aa: CASSWTGQTNQPQHF
cdr3_nt: TGTGCCAGCAGTTGGACAGGGCAGACCAATCAGCCCCAGCATTTT
j_call: TRBJ1-5
v_call: TRBV2
d_call: TRBD1
clone_size: .

cdr3_aa: CASSLQGTGDTEAFF
cdr3_nt: TGCGCCAGCAGCTTACAGGGGACGGGGGACACTGAAGCTTTCTTT
j_call: TRBJ1-1
v_call: TRBV5-1
d_call: TRBD1
clone_size: .

cdr3_aa: CASRTAGPYEQYF
cdr3_nt: TGTGCCAGCAGGACGGCGGGGCCGTACGAGCAGTACTTC
j_call: TRBJ2-7
v_call: TRBV6-1
d_call: .
clone_size: few

cdr3_aa: CASSQTSGFGATNEKLFF
cdr3_nt: TGTGCCAGCAGCCAAACTTCAGGGTTTGGGGCAACTAATGAAAAACTGTTTTTT
j_call: TRBJ1-4
v_call: TRBV7-9
d_call: .
clone_size: .

cdr3_aa: CASTTGPSEKLFF
cdr3_nt: TGTGCCAGTACAACAGGGCCCTCTGAAAAACTGTTTTTT
j_call: TRBJ1-4
v_call: TRBV27
d_call: .
clone_size: .

cdr3_aa: CASTDRGFTEAFF
cdr3_nt: TGTGCCAGTACCGACAGGGGTTTCACTGAAGCTTTCTTT
j_call: TRBJ1-1
v_call: TRBV19
d_call: TRBD1
clone_size: .

cdr3_aa: CASSPVTGSSSYEQYF
cdr3_nt: TGTGCCAGCAGCCCGGTAACAGGTTCCAGCTCCTACGAGCAGTACTTC
j_call: TRBJ2-7
v_call: TRBV21-1
d_call: .
clone_size: .

cdr3_aa: CASSLKSGGEQYF
cdr3_nt: TGCGCCAGCAGCTTGAAATCGGGGGGCGAGCAGTACTTC
j_call: TRBJ2-7
v_call: TRBV5-1
d_call: TRBD2
clone_size: .

cdr3_aa: CASSQGAVEKLFF
cdr3_nt: TGTGCCAGCAGCCAAGGGGCCGTGGAAAAACTGTTTTTT
j_call: TRBJ1-4
v_call: TRBV14
d_call: .
clone_size: .

cdr3_aa: CASSLVLDRDGNQPQHF
cdr3_nt: TGTGCCAGCAGTTTAGTCCTGGACAGGGACGGCAATCAGCCCCAGCATTTT
j_call: TRBJ1-5
v_call: TRBV28
d_call: TRBD1
clone_size: once

cdr3_aa: CSVGLGGGGTDTQYF
cdr3_nt: TGCAGCGTTGGACTGGGCGGGGGTGGAACAGATACGCAGTATTTT
j_call: TRBJ2-3
v_call: TRBV29-1
d_call: TRBD2
clone_size: once

cdr3_aa: CASSLASGGNQPQHF
cdr3_nt: TGTGCCAGCAGCTTAGCGTCGGGGGGAAATCAGCCCCAGCATTTT
j_call: TRBJ1-5
v_call: TRBV7-2
d_call: .
clone_size: .

cdr3_aa: CASSSAQGLETGELFF
cdr3_nt: TGCGCCAGCAGCTCCGCCCAGGGGCTAGAGACCGGGGAGCTGTTTTTT
j_call: TRBJ2-2
v_call: TRBV5-1
d_call: .
clone_size: .

cdr3_aa: CASSPRQHQPQHF
cdr3_nt: TGTGCCAGCAGTCCACGACAGCATCAGCCCCAGCATTTT
j_call: TRBJ1-5
v_call: TRBV6-5
d_call: .
clone_size: .

cdr3_aa: CASSYDSLGEQYF
cdr3_nt: TGTGCCAGCAGTTATGACAGCCTCGGGGAGCAGTACTTC
j_call: TRBJ2-7
v_call: TRBV5-4
d_call: .
clone_size: .

cdr3_aa: CASSARLAGGLNNEQFF
cdr3_nt: TGTGCCAGCAGCGCCCGACTAGCGGGGGGGCTTAATAATGAGCAGTTCTTC
j_call: TRBJ2-1
v_call: TRBV7-2
d_call: TRBD2
clone_size: .

cdr3_aa: CASSQHDRVAPHEQYF
cdr3_nt: TGCGCCAGCAGCCAACACGACAGGGTAGCTCCCCACGAGCAGTACTTC
j_call: TRBJ2-7
v_call: TRBV4-1
d_call: TRBD1
clone_size: .

cdr3_aa: CASSFSLAGGPETQYF
cdr3_nt: TGTGCCAGCAGCTTCAGTCTAGCGGGGGGTCCCGAGACCCAGTACTTC
j_call: TRBJ2-5
v_call: TRBV7-7
d_call: TRBD2
clone_size: .

cdr3_aa: CSVAEDRGRYEQYF
cdr3_nt: TGCAGCGTTGCTGAGGACAGGGGTAGGTACGAGCAGTACTTC
j_call: TRBJ2-7
v_call: TRBV29-1
d_call: TRBD1
clone_size: .

cdr3_aa: CASSERVPYNEQFF
cdr3_nt: TGTGCCAGCAGTGAGAGGGTCCCCTACAATGAGCAGTTCTTC
j_call: TRBJ2-1
v_call: TRBV28
d_call: .
clone_size: .

cdr3_aa: CASSGTSVGETQYF
cdr3_nt: TGCGCCAGCAGTGGGACTAGCGTGGGGGAGACCCAGTACTTC
j_call: TRBJ2-5
v_call: TRBV5-1
d_call: TRBD2
clone_size: .

cdr3_aa: CASCTSQYGADEQFF
cdr3_nt: TGTGCCAGCTGTACCTCCCAGTATGGGGCTGACGAGCAGTTCTTC
j_call: TRBJ2-1
v_call: TRBV5-4
d_call: .
clone_size: few

cdr3_aa: CASSFDWEHYGYTF
cdr3_nt: TGTGCCAGCAGCTTTGACTGGGAGCACTATGGCTACACCTTC
j_call: TRBJ1-2
v_call: TRBV5-6
d_call: .
clone_size: .

cdr3_aa: CASSPEIWGGSYEQYF
cdr3_nt: TGCGCCAGCAGCCCGGAGATTTGGGGGGGCTCCTACGAGCAGTACTTC
j_call: TRBJ2-7
v_call: TRBV5-1
d_call: TRBD2
clone_size: .

cdr3_aa: CASSMGGTVTGELFF
cdr3_nt: TGTGCCAGCAGCATGGGCGGCACGGTCACCGGGGAGCTGTTTTTT
j_call: TRBJ2-2
v_call: TRBV5-6
d_call: .
clone_size: .

cdr3_aa: CSGGGTYGYTF
cdr3_nt: TGCAGCGGGGGGGGGACCTATGGCTACACCTTC
j_call: TRBJ1-2
v_call: TRBV29-1
d_call: .
clone_size: .

cdr3_aa: CASSPGTSGGDEQYF
cdr3_nt: TGCGCCAGCAGCCCCGGGACTAGCGGGGGCGACGAGCAGTACTTC
j_call: TRBJ2-7
v_call: TRBV4-1
d_call: TRBD2
clone_size: once

cdr3_aa: CASSLMGEDTQYF
cdr3_nt: TGTGCCAGCAGCTTAATGGGCGAAGATACGCAGTATTTT
j_call: TRBJ2-3
v_call: TRBV7-3
d_call: .
clone_size: .

cdr3_aa: CASSFRYEQYF
cdr3_nt: TGTGCCAGCAGTTTCCGCTACGAGCAGTACTTC
j_call: TRBJ2-7
v_call: TRBV28
d_call: .
clone_size: .

cdr3_aa: CASSRDRGYQPQHF
cdr3_nt: TGTGCCAGCAGCCGGGACAGGGGTTATCAGCCCCAGCATTTT
j_call: TRBJ1-5
v_call: TRBV6-1
d_call: TRBD1
clone_size: .

cdr3_aa: CASSLGGGAFDEQYF
cdr3_nt: TGCGCCAGCAGCTTGGGAGGGGGGGCGTTCGACGAGCAGTACTTC
j_call: TRBJ2-7
v_call: TRBV5-1
d_call: .
clone_size: .

cdr3_aa: CASSLQGQPYSYEQYF
cdr3_nt: TGTGCCAGCAGCTTACAGGGACAGCCCTACTCCTACGAGCAGTACTTC
j_call: TRBJ2-7
v_call: TRBV7-8
d_call: TRBD1
clone_size: .

cdr3_aa: CASRFGLAGGRCEQFF
cdr3_nt: TGTGCAAGTCGCTTCGGACTAGCGGGGGGGCGTTGTGAGCAGTTCTTC
j_call: TRBJ2-1
v_call: TRBV12-2
d_call: .
clone_size: few

cdr3_aa: CARSKPQGWETQYF
cdr3_nt: TGTGCCAGAAGCAAACCGCAGGGTTGGGAGACCCAGTACTTC
j_call: TRBJ2-5
v_call: TRBV5-3
d_call: .
clone_size: few

cdr3_aa: CASTLNRAGGTEAFF
cdr3_nt: TGTGCCAGCACCTTAAACAGGGCCGGGGGGACTGAAGCTTTCTTT
j_call: TRBJ1-1
v_call: TRBV7-2
d_call: .
clone_size: .

cdr3_aa: CASRSKTGRGEKLFF
cdr3_nt: TGTGCCAGTAGGAGTAAGACAGGCCGTGGAGAAAAACTGTTTTTT
j_call: TRBJ1-4
v_call: TRBV19
d_call: .
clone_size: .